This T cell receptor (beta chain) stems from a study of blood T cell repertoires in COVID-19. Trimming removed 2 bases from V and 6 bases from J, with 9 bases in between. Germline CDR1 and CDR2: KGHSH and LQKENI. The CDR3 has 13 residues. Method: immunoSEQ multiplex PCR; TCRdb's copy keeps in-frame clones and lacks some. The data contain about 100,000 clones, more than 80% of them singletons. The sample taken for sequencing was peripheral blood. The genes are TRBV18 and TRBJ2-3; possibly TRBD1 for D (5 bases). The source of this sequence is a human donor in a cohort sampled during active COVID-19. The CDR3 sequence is CASSPGAPDTQYF. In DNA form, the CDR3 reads TGTGCCAGCTCACCAGGGGCCCCGGATACGCAGTATTTT. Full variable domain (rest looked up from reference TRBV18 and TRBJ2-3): NAGVMQNPRHLVRRRGQEARLRCSPMKGHSHVYWYRQLPEEGLKFMVYLQKENIIDESGMPKERFSAEFPKEGPSILRIQQVVRGDSAAYFCASSPGAPDTQYFGPGTRLTVL.